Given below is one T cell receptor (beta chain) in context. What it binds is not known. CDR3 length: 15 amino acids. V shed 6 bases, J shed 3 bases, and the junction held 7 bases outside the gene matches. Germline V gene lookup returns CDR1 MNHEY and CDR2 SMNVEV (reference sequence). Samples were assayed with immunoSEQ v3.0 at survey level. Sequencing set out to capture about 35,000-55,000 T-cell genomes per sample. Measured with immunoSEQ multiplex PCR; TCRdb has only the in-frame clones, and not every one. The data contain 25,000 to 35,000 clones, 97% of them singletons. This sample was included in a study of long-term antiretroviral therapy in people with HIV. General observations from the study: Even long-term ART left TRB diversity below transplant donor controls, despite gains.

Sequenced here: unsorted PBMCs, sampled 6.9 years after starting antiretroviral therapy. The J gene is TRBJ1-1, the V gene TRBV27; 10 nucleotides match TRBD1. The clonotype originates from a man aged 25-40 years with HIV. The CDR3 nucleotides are TGTGCCAGCAGCCGGGACAGGGGTGGGGACACTGAAGCTTTCTTT. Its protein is CASSRDRGGDTEAFF.